This T cell receptor beta chain was observed in a study of blood T cell repertoires in COVID-19 (dated by TCRdb to the early 2020s). General notes on the study: The collaborator samples originated in the United States, Italy and Spain and spanned the acute and convalescent phases of COVID-19. HLA class I and class II types, where available, came from metadata supplied by the sample provider rather than from assay-based typing. The material from the prospective study consisted of cDNA or gDNA derived from T cells, B-cell-depleted T cells, or PBMCs. The repertoires were released in a freely available public database intended as a resource for research on the immune response to SARS-CoV-2. The samples were drawn from the first 160 participants of the ongoing ImmuneRACE study and from 1,254 subjects provided by 6 global collaborators. Deeply sampled blood TCRbeta repertoires from subjects exposed to, actively infected with, or recovered from COVID-19 were included in the dataset. The sample metadata nearly always contained a de-identified subject ID, COVID-19 status, age in years and sex.

General study outcomes and caveats: The quantity of clinical and demographic metadata differed by source and by participant and was supplied without curation.

The collaborating institutions used their own protocols to collect whole blood in K2EDTA tubes. For TCRbeta analysis, collaborators shipped samples as frozen whole blood, isolated PBMCs, or DNA extracted from either of those sample types. Regarding this clone: Its target antigen remains unknown. Base qualities are missing; no much larger clone stands one base away.

TCRbeta CDR3 regions were amplified from genomic DNA by means of the immunoSEQ Assay, a bias-controlled multiplex PCR. The published analysis was carried out like this. The number of nucleated cells in each sample was estimated from the amplification of reference gene primers within the assay. To quantify the absolute abundance of each unique TCRbeta CDR3 rearrangement, sequence reads were collapsed and filtered. For each sample, productive Simpson clonality was calculated as the square root of Simpson's diversity index over productive rearrangements. Imported from immuneACCESS, the table was reduced by TCRdb to in-frame sequences with V and J called. These copies leave out some clones; in studies compared against another copy, an unresolved V gene accounts for under half, and the cause of the remainder is not known. The D gene and trimming were derived from the DNA, and the V and J assignments and clone size from that table. This sample holds 110,000 to 150,000 clones; around 83% were observed only once. The leading ten clones occupy 7% to 10% of the sample.

According to the germline V gene (reference sequence), CDR1 reads DFQATT and CDR2 reads SNEGSKA. Trimming removed 3 bases from V and 4 bases from J, leaving 16 bases between the germline ends. The CDR3 spans 15 residues, from the cysteine through the phenylalanine. The only DNA kept is the CDR3, 45 bases in frame from the first base. The chain links TRBV20-1 with TRBJ1-5; the D gene is perhaps TRBD1, on 6 matching bases. The specimen sequenced was peripheral blood. The clonotype originates from a woman aged 55-69 years with acute or convalescent COVID-19. The encoded CDR3 is CSASFQGSGNQPQHF. The nucleotide sequence reads as follows: TGCAGTGCTAGTTTCCAGGGGAGTGGGAATCAGCCCCAGCATTTT.